This entry features one T cell receptor beta chain sequence. The data belong to a study of T cells expressing NK-cell markers. Looking at the study overall: TCR beta repertoires came from sorted CD3+CD56+NKG2C+, CD3+CD56+NKG2C- and CD3+CD56-NKG2C+ T cells.

TCRdb reprocessed the 5' RACE reads; each CDR3 protein has one entry and no DNA is given. In all, the sample yields fewer than 300,000 distinct CDR3 sequences. The CDR3 is made up of 16 amino acids. Germline V CDR1 and CDR2: SGDLS, YYNGEE. The sequenced material came from blood T cells: a sorted CD56 or NKG2C T cell subset, CD4+ or CD8+ T cells, or bulk PBMC T cells (not recorded which). The TCR comes from a woman between 18 and 70 years old in good health. The chain has TRBV9 and TRBJ2-1; TCRdb outputs TRBD2, but without DNA this stays unchecked. CDR3 sequence reads: CASSVGLAGPTGEQFF.